This paragraph reports one T cell receptor beta chain. Its antigen is unknown. The CDR3 totals 17 residues. CDR1 MNHEY and CDR2 SMNVEV come from the germline V gene (reference sequence). The V end was cut by 3 bases, the J end by 5 bases, with 22 bases between. This entry comes from a study of CD4+ T cells in melanoma. Study results and caveats: A reported correlation linked neoantigen-specific CD4+ T cells to CD8+, macrophage and B cell function.

Profiled with immunoSEQ multiplex PCR; TCRdb holds only in-frame clones, not every one. Of roughly 120,000 clones in the sample, approximately 90% were seen once. V gene TRBV27 combines with J gene TRBJ1-2; tentative D call: TRBD1 (5 bases). The clonotype originates from a human donor with melanoma. The sequenced sample was peripheral blood. The CDR3 sequence is CASSFRFRGSDFYGYTF. The CDR3 nucleotides read TGTGCCAGCAGTTTTCGGTTTAGGGGTTCCGATTTTTATGGCTACACCTTC.